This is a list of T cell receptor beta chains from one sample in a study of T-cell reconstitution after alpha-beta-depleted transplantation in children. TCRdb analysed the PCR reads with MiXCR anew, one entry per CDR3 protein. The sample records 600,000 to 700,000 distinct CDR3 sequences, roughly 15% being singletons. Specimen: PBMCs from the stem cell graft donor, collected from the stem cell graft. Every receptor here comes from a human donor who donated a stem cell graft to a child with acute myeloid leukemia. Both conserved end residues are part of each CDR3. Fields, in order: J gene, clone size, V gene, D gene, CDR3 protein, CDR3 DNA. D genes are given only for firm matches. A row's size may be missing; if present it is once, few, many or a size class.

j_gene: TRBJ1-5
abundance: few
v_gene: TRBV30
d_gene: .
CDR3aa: CAWNGPYSNQPQHF
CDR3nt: TGTGCCTGGAATGGACCTTATAGCAATCAGCCCCAGCATTTT

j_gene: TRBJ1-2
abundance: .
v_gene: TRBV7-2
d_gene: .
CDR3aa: CASSFRDRANDGYTF
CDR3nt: TGTGCCAGCAGCTTCCGCGACAGAGCTAACGATGGCTACACCTTC

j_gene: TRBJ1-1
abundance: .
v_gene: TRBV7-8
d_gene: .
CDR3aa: CASSSAGYYTEAFF
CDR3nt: TGTGCCAGCAGCTCCGCGGGGTATTACACTGAAGCTTTCTTT

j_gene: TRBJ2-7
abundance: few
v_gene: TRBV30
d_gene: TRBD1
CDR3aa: CAWSGQGYEQYF
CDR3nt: TGTGCCTGGTCGGGACAGGGCTACGAGCAGTACTTC

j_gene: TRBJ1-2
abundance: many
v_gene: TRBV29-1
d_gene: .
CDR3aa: CSVEKNRANYGYTF
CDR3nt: TGCAGCGTTGAAAAAAACCGAGCTAACTATGGCTACACCTTC

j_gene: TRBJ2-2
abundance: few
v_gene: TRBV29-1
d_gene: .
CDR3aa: CSVQPDTGELFF
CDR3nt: TGCAGCGTCCAACCCGACACCGGGGAGCTGTTTTTT

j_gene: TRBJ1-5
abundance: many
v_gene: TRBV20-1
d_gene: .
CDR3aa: CSARAVRAGYGNQPQHF
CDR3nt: TGCAGTGCTAGAGCCGTTAGGGCAGGGTATGGCAATCAGCCCCAGCATTTT

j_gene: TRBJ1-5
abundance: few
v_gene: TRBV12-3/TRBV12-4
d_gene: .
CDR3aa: CASSLDNKGKPQHF
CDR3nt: TGTGCCAGCAGTTTAGACAACAAGGGTAAGCCCCAGCATTTT

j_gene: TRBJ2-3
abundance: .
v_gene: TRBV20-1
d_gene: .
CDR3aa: CSARDSAVSSTDTQYF
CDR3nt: TGCAGTGCTAGAGATTCGGCGGTCTCTAGCACAGATACGCAGTATTTT

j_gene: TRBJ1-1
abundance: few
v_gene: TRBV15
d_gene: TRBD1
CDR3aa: CATSRDWSGTGRNTEAFF
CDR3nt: TGTGCCACCAGCAGAGATTGGTCCGGGACAGGGCGAAACACTGAAGCTTTCTTT

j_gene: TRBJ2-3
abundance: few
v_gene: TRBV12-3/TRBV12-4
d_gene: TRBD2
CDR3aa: CASSLRGGRTDTQYF
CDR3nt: TGTGCCAGCAGCCTCCGCGGGGGGAGAACAGATACGCAGTATTTT

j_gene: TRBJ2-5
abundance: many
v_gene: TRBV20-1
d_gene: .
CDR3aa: CSAPSPSGKTQYF
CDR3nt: TGCAGTGCTCCTAGCCCCTCCGGAAAGACCCAGTACTTC

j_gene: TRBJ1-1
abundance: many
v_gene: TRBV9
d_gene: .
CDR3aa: CASSVAGGSGTEAFF
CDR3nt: TGTGCCAGCAGCGTAGCTGGGGGGAGTGGAACTGAAGCTTTCTTT

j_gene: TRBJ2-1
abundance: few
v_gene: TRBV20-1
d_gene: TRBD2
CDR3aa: CSAQPGTSGGNEQFF
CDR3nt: TGCAGTGCGCAACCCGGGACTAGCGGGGGGAATGAGCAGTTCTTC

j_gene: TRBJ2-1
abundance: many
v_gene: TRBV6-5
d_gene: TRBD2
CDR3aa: CASSWSLAGGRNEQFF
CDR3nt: TGTGCCAGCAGTTGGTCACTAGCGGGGGGCCGGAATGAGCAGTTCTTC

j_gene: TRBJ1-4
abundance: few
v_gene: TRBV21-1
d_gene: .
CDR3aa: CASSKSSRTSWGEEKLFF
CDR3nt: TGTGCCAGCAGCAAAAGTTCGAGGACGTCGTGGGGGGAGGAAAAACTGTTTTTT

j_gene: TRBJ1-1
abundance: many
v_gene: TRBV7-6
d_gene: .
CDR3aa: CASSRGSMNTEAFF
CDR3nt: TGTGCCAGCAGCCGAGGTTCCATGAACACTGAAGCTTTCTTT

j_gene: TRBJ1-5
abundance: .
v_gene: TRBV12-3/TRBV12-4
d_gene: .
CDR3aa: CASSLGGLAQPQHF
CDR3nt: TGTGCCAGCAGTTTAGGGGGGTTGGCTCAGCCCCAGCATTTT

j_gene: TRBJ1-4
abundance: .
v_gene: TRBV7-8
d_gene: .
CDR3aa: CASSLARGTGIREKLFF
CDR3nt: TGTGCCAGCAGCTTAGCGCGCGGGACTGGGATTAGGGAAAAACTGTTTTTT

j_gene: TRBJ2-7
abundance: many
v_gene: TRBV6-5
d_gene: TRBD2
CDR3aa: CASSLSGGAYEQYF
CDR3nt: TGTGCCAGCAGTTTAAGCGGGGGGGCCTACGAGCAGTACTTC

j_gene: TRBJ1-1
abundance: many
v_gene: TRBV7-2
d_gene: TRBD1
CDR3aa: CASSLQGDTVTEAFF
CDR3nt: TGTGCCAGCAGCTTGCAGGGGGATACGGTCACTGAAGCTTTCTTT

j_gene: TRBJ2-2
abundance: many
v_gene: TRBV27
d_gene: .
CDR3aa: CASSLWSGELFF
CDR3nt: TGTGCCAGCAGTTTATGGTCCGGGGAGCTGTTTTTT

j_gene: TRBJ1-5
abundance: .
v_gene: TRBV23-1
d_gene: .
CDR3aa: CASSYNQPQHF
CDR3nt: TGCGCCAGCAGTTATAATCAGCCCCAGCATTTT

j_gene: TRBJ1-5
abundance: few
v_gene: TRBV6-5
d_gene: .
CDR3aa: CASGRFNQPQHF
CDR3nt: TGTGCCAGCGGGCGGTTCAATCAGCCCCAGCATTTT

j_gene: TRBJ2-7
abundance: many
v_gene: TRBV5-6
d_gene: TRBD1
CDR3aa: CASSFTGVNGEQYF
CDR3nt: TGTGCCAGCAGCTTTACAGGGGTTAACGGCGAGCAGTACTTC

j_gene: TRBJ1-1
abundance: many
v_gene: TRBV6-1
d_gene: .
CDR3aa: CASSPGFGGEAFF
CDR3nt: TGTGCCAGCAGCCCAGGGTTTGGCGGGGAAGCTTTCTTT

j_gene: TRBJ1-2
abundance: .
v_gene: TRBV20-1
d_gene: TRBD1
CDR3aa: CSAREGQTLANYGCTF
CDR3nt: TGCAGTGCTAGAGAGGGACAGACCCTAGCTAACTATGGCTGCACCTTC

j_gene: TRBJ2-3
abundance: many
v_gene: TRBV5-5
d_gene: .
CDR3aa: CASRRTENTDTQYF
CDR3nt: TGTGCCAGCAGAAGGACGGAGAACACAGATACGCAGTATTTT

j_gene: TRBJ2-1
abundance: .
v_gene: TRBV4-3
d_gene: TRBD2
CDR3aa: CASSQDYSGGMNEQFF
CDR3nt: TGCGCCAGCAGCCAAGACTATAGCGGGGGGATGAATGAGCAGTTCTTC

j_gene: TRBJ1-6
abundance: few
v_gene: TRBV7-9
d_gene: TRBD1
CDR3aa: CASSLAETGRPSGNSPLHF
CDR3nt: TGTGCCAGCAGCTTAGCTGAGACAGGGAGGCCTTCGGGCAATTCACCCCTCCACTTT

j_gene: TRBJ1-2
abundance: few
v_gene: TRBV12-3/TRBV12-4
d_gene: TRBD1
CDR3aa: CASSDRDLGGYTF
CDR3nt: TGTGCCAGCAGCGACAGGGATTTGGGTGGCTACACCTTC

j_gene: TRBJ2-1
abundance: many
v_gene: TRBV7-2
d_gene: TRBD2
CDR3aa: CASSLDVAGANEQFF
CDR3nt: TGTGCCAGCAGCTTAGACGTAGCGGGGGCCAATGAGCAGTTCTTC

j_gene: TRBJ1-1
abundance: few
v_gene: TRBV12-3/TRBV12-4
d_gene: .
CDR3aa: CASTTTRGGQGVNTEAFF
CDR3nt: TGTGCCAGCACTACTACCCGGGGGGGGCAAGGGGTGAACACTGAAGCTTTCTTT

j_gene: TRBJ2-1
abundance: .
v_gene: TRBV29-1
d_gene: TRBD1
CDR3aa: CSVEPRTGYTEQFF
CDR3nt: TGCAGCGTTGAACCCAGGACAGGGTATACTGAGCAGTTCTTC

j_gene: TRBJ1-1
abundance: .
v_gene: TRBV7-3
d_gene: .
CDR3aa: CASSPTGLGRANTEAFF
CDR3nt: TGTGCCAGCAGTCCTACCGGATTGGGCAGGGCGAACACTGAAGCTTTCTTT

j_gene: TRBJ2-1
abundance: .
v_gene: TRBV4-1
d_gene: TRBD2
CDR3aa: CARGEGLAGGLSYNEQFF
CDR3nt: TGTGCCAGGGGCGAGGGGCTAGCGGGGGGACTCTCCTACAATGAGCAGTTCTTC

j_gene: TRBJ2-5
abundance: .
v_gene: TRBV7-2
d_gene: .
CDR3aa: CASSLQVTRQETQYF
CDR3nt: TGTGCCAGCAGCTTACAGGTCACACGCCAAGAGACCCAGTACTTC

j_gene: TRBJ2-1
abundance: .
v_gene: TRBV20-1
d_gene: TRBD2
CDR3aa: CSARPPGLVNNEQFF
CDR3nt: TGCAGTGCTAGACCCCCCGGACTAGTAAACAATGAGCAGTTCTTC

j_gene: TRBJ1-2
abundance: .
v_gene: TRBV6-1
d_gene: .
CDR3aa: CASSVPPGSNYGYTF
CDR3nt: TGTGCCAGCAGTGTACCACCCGGCTCTAACTATGGCTACACCTTC

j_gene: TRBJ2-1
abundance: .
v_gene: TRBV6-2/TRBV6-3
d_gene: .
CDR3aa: CASSTLTNEQFF
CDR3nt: TGTGCCAGCAGTACTCTTACAAATGAGCAGTTCTTC

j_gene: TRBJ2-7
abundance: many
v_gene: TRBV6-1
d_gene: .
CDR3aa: CASSPRGDGAYEQYF
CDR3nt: TGTGCCAGCAGCCCCCGTGGGGACGGAGCCTACGAGCAGTACTTC

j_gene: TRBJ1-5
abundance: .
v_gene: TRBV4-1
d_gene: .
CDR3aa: CASSPAPAGVQPQHF
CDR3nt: TGCGCCAGCAGCCCAGCCCCAGCGGGAGTGCAGCCCCAGCATTTT

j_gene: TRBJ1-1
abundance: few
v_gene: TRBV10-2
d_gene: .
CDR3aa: CASSEFGGGGAFF
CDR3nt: TGCGCCAGCAGTGAGTTTGGAGGAGGGGGAGCTTTCTTT

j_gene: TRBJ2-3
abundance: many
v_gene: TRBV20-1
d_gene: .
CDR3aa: CSARAPSDTQYF
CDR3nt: TGCAGTGCTAGAGCCCCCTCGGATACGCAGTATTTT

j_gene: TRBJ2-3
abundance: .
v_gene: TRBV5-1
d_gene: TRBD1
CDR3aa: CASSNGQGSSDTQYF
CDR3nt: TGCGCCAGCAGTAATGGACAGGGCTCCTCAGATACGCAGTATTTT

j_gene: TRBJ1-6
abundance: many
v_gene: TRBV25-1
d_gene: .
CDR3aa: CASSDAHWASPLHF
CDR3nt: TGTGCCAGCAGTGACGCTCATTGGGCTTCACCCCTCCACTTT

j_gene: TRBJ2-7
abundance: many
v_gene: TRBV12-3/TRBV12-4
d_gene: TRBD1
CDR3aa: CASSSMTGKTYEQYF
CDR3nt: TGTGCCAGCAGTTCAATGACAGGGAAAACTTACGAGCAGTACTTC

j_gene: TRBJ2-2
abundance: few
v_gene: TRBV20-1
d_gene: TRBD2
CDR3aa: CSARFTGGVGELFF
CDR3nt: TGCAGTGCTAGATTTACGGGGGGGGTCGGGGAGCTGTTTTTT

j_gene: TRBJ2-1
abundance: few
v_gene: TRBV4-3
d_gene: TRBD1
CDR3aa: CASSQAPDRVQGQFF
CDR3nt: TGCGCCAGCAGCCAAGCCCCAGACAGGGTTCAAGGGCAGTTCTTC

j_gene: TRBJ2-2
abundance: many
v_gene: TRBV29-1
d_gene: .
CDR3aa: CSVVQDANTGELFF
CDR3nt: TGCAGCGTTGTTCAGGACGCGAACACCGGGGAGCTGTTTTTT

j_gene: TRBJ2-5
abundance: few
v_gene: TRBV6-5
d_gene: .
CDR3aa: CASSSSDSGQETQYF
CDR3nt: TGTGCCAGCAGTTCCTCCGACAGCGGACAAGAGACCCAGTACTTC

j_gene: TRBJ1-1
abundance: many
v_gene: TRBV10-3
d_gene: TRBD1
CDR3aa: CAISPDREEAAEAFF
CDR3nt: TGTGCCATCAGTCCCGACAGGGAGGAAGCGGCTGAAGCTTTCTTT

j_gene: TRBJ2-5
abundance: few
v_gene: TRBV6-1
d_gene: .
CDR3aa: CASSKREETQYF
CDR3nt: TGTGCCAGCAGTAAGCGGGAAGAGACCCAGTACTTC

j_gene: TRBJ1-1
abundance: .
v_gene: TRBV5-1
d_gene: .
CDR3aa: CASSSGEAFF
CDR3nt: TGCGCCAGCAGCAGTGGAGAAGCTTTCTTT